The next 21 T cell receptor delta chains were all read from a single sample in a study of Vδ1+ human thymocytes. What these receptors recognize is not known. Points from the study as a whole: In the thymus, TRG and TRD repertoires looked highly polyclonal with Gaussian CDR3 lengths.

Extracted RNA was reverse transcribed into cDNA. Pooled V-gene forward primers with one constant-region reverse primer generated the CDR3 amplicons by multiplex PCR. TCRdb reanalyzed the multiplex PCR reads using CATT. Of tens of thousands of delta-chain clones listed, around 15% were seen once; the top ten hold 0.5% to 0.55%. Sequenced: Vdelta1+ gamma-delta thymocytes from the thymus. This sample's subset: FACS-sorted CD3+ TCRalphabeta- TCRVdelta1+ TCRVdelta2- thymocytes. The source of these receptors is a boy under three years old who had congenital heart surgery.

This chain joins TRDV1 and TRDJ1, with D possibly matching TRDD3 (6 bases). Deletions cut 4 bases from V and 0 bases from J, with 24 bases between. The CDR3 spans 19 residues. In germline, CDR1 is TSWWSYY, CDR2 QGS. CDR3 sequence: CALGVWAYTGGEHTDKLIF. DNA for the CDR3: TGTGCTCTTGGGGTATGGGCCTACACAGGGGGGGAGCACACCGATAAACTCATCTTT.

This clone was counted once. The genes are TRDV1 and TRDJ1, with no clear D. V was shortened by 0 bases and J by 0 bases, with 26 bases between the two germline ends. This CDR3 has 21 amino acids. Per the germline V gene, CDR1 is TSWWSYY and CDR2 is QGS. CDR3 in amino acids: CALGELSFSQVTVPHTDKLIF. The CDR3 coding sequence is TGTGCTCTTGGGGAACTATCCTTTTCGCAGGTGACTGTTCCCCACACCGATAAACTCATCTTT.

This clone was seen a few times. The J gene is TRDJ1, the V gene TRDV1, with D tentatively TRDD2 (5 bases). Germline CDR1 and CDR2: TSWWSYY and QGS. V lost 5 bases and J lost 0, with 34 bases in between. There are 22 residues in the CDR3. For the CDR3, the DNA is TGTGCTCTTGGGAGAACCCTTCGGAAACGTGGCGGATGGCGGGTTTACACCGATAAACTCATCTTT. Translation: CALGRTLRKRGGWRVYTDKLIF.

V and J are TRDV1 and TRDJ1; maybe TRDD3 (8 bases). The CDR3 is 21 amino acids. CDR1 and CDR2 (germline): TSWWSYY, QGS. Trimming stripped 5 bases from V and 0 bases from J, with 31 bases between. CDR3 sequence reads: CALGSQAFLYWGPQDTDKLIF. The DNA of the CDR3 is TGTGCTCTTGGGTCCCAGGCCTTCCTCTACTGGGGGCCGCAGGACACCGATAAACTCATCTTT.

This clone was seen only a few times. A much larger clone lies one base from this, so it may be a read error. Other DNA sequences within the sample encode an identical CDR3. The J gene is TRDJ1, the V gene TRDV2, with 7 bases fitting TRDD3. The CDR3 consists of 16 residues. Germline-derived CDR1 and CDR2 are GEAIGNYY and EKD. The CDR3 protein is CACDTGWGAYTDKLIF. The CDR3 nucleotides are TGTGCCTGTGACACCGGCTGGGGGGCGTACACCGATAAACTTATCTTT.

This clone was found a few times. The V call is TRDV1, the J call TRDJ2, with D perhaps being TRDD2 or TRDD3 (9 bases each). Germline V gives CDR1 TSWWSYY, CDR2 QGS. Trimming took 2 bases from V and 5 from J, leaving 27 bases between them. The CDR3 has 20 amino acids. This chain's CDR3 is CALGEGLPTLQGIRTAQLFF. The CDR3 DNA is TGTGCTCTTGGGGAAGGCCTTCCTACGTTACAGGGGATACGAACAGCACAACTCTTCTTT.

A word on this clone: The sample carries other DNA sequences with the same CDR3. The V and J genes are TRDV3 and TRDJ1; TRDD3 is a possible D gene (6 bases). The germline V gene has CDR1 TVYSNPD and CDR2 GDNSRS (reference sequence). With 1 base removed from V and 9 bases from J, the gap between germline ends came to 33 bases. The CDR3 has 18 residues. In DNA, the CDR3 is TGTGCCTTTATTCCCACTACGGAGTTGGGAGATACGCGTATTGAACTCATCTTT. The encoded protein is CAFIPTTELGDTRIELIF.

The gene calls are TRDV1 and TRDJ1; the D gene is possibly TRDD3 (6 bases). CDR1 and CDR2 (germline): TSWWSYY, QGS. The V end was cut by 3 bases, the J end by 1 base, with 30 bases between. The CDR3 runs 21 residues. The CDR3 here is CALGDVNYVGIKALVTDKLIF. In DNA, the CDR3 is TGTGCTCTTGGGGACGTCAACTACGTAGGGATAAAGGCCTTAGTCACCGATAAACTCATCTTT.

This clone was counted only a few times. The chain is built from TRDV1 and TRDJ1; D possibly corresponds to TRDD3 (6 bases). V was trimmed by 0 bases and J by 4 bases, leaving 15 bases between them. This CDR3 spans 16 amino acids. Germline V gives CDR1 TSWWSYY, CDR2 QGS. The CDR3 loop is CALGELPGITLDKLIF. The DNA for the CDR3 is TGTGCTCTTGGGGAACTCCCGGGGATCACCCTCGATAAACTCATCTTT.

The chain employs TRDV1 and TRDJ1, with TRDD3 matching over 9 bases. The V and J ends lost 3 bases and 0 bases, in that order; junction bases with no gene match: 17. Germline values: CDR1 TSWWSYY, CDR2 QGS. The CDR3 has 20 amino acids. The DNA for the CDR3 is TGTGCTCTTGGGGATCGGCCTACGTGGGGGATAGACTCATACACCGATAAACTCATCTTT. Its protein is CALGDRPTWGIDSYTDKLIF.

For this clone: This sequence may be a read error, since a much larger clone differs from it by one base. The chain links TRDV2 to TRDJ1; the match to TRDD3 covers 7 bases. V trimming: 2 bases; J trimming: 0 bases; junction bases outside the gene matches: 5. Germline V gene lookup returns CDR1 GEAIGNYY and CDR2 EKD. This CDR3 spans 15 amino acids. The DNA for the CDR3 is TGTGCCTGTGACATATGGGGGACGTACACCGATAAACTCATCTTT. This translates into CACDIWGTYTDKLIF.

The chain uses TRDV3 and TRDJ1; 7 positions agree with TRDD3. Per the germline V gene, CDR1 is TVYSNPD and CDR2 is GDNSRS (reference sequence). Trimming at V came to 1 base and at J to 14 bases, leaving 10 bases not matched to a gene. The CDR3 extends over 11 amino acids. The CDR3 DNA is TGTGCCTTTAAGGGGGATCCTATCGTAATCTTT. As protein: CAFKGDPIVIF.

This clone came up a few times. The chain employs TRDV1 and TRDJ1; 8 bases map to TRDD2. This CDR3 is 19 amino acids long. J lost 6 bases, V lost 3 bases, and 21 bases had no gene match. Germline CDR1 TSWWSYY, CDR2 QGS. The CDR3 loop reads CALGDDFLRCGRGPYKLIF. The CDR3 DNA reads as TGTGCTCTTGGGGATGACTTCCTACGTTGTGGCAGGGGGCCTTATAAACTCATCTTT.

This clone was observed a few times. J is TRDJ1 and V is TRDV1, with 8 bases that match TRDD3. This CDR3 has 22 amino acids. Trimming took 1 base from V and 0 from J; bases not matched to a gene: 22. The V gene's germline CDR1 is TSWWSYY and CDR2 QGS. The CDR3 bases are TGTGCTCTTGGGGAACCTCGGTGGGGGATTATGTTAAGGAGGCTACACACCGATAAACTCATCTTT. Translation gives CALGEPRWGIMLRRLHTDKLIF.

The gene calls are TRDV1 and TRDJ1; 7 nucleotides agree with TRDD3. After removal of 2 bases from V and 1 base from J, the junction contained 7 bases not matched to a gene. Germline-derived CDR1 and CDR2 are TSWWSYY and QGS. This CDR3 is 16 amino acids long. The CDR3 reads CALGEVLGDTTDKLIF. The CDR3 DNA reads as TGTGCTCTTGGGGAAGTTTTGGGGGACACCACCGATAAACTCATCTTT.

The chain links TRDV1 to TRDJ1; TRDD2 agrees at 9 bases. The CDR3 spans 24 residues. Germline trimming cut 0 bases from V and 1 base from J; bases unmatched to any gene: 27. From germline, CDR1 is TSWWSYY and CDR2 QGS. The CDR3 is CALGELPSYSVLGFHVAGTDKLIF. CDR3 DNA sequence: TGTGCTCTTGGGGAACTTCCTTCCTACTCGGTATTGGGGTTCCACGTAGCGGGCACCGATAAACTCATCTTT.

The chain is built from TRDV1 and TRDJ1; D perhaps matches TRDD3 (6 bases). The ends were cut back, 5 bases at V and 0 bases at J, with 16 bases in the middle. This CDR3 is built from 16 residues. The germline V gene has CDR1 TSWWSYY and CDR2 QGS. The CDR3 loop reads CALGTSLGYYTDKLIF. CDR3 sequence (DNA): TGTGCTCTTGGGACTTCGTTAGGATACTACACCGATAAACTCATCTTT.

This chain connects TRDV1 to TRDJ1; 12 bases match TRDD3. V was clipped by 0 bases and J by 0 bases; unmatched bases: 11. CDR3 length: 20 residues. Germline values: CDR1 TSWWSYY, CDR2 QGS. This CDR3 is CALGELRSWGIRPYTDKLIF. The CDR3 coding sequence is TGTGCTCTTGGGGAACTCCGGAGCTGGGGGATACGCCCGTACACCGATAAACTCATCTTT.

The rearrangement joins TRDV1 to TRDJ1; 7 bases line up with TRDD2. Looked up from germline, CDR1 is TSWWSYY and CDR2 is QGS. This CDR3 comprises 18 residues. After removal of 4 bases from V and 0 bases from J, the junction contained 14 bases not matched to a gene. This CDR3 is CALGGPSSSTPYTDKLIF. CDR3 coding DNA: TGTGCTCTTGGGGGACCTTCCTCCAGTACTCCGTACACCGATAAACTCATCTTT.

There are a few counts of this clone. A read error may account for a junction end that differs from germline. The gene calls are TRDV1 and TRDJ1, with 7 bases identical to TRDD3. The CDR3 is made up of 18 amino acids. Germline values: CDR1 TSWWSYY, CDR2 QGS. The CDR3 region has the DNA TGTGCTCTTGGGGAACTCCCTACGAATTACTGGGGCCCCGATAGACTCATCTTT. The encoded protein is CALGELPTNYWGPDRLIF.

This clone was counted a few times. The rearrangement joins TRDV1 to TRDJ4; TRDD3 matches at 8 bases. Germline V gives CDR1 TSWWSYY, CDR2 QGS. Trimming took 0 bases from V and 0 from J; bases not matched to a gene: 27. This CDR3 has 23 residues. In nucleotides, the CDR3 is TGTGCTCTTGGGGAACTTGGTGTGTCGTACTCTGGGGGACCCGTAATTTGGACCAGACCCCTGATCTTT. As protein: CALGELGVSYSGGPVIWTRPLIF.